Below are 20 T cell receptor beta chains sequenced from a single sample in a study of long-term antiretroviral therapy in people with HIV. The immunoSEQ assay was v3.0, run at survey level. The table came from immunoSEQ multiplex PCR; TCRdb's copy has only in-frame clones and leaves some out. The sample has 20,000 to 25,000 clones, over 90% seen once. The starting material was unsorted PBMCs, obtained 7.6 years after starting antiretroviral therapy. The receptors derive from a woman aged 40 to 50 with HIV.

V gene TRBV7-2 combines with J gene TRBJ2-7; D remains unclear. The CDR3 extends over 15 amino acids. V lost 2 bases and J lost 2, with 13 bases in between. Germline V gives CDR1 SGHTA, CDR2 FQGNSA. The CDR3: CASSLLVYKTYEQYF. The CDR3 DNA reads TGTGCCAGCAGCTTACTTGTTTACAAAACCTACGAGCAGTACTTC.

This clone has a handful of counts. CDR3 in amino acids: CASSTGQRNTIYF. The CDR3 DNA sequence: TGTGCCAGCAGCACGGGACAGAGAAACACCATATATTTT. The V gene is TRBV11-1, the J gene TRBJ1-3, with 7 bases aligning to TRBD1. Germline CDR1 and CDR2: SGHAT and FQDESV (reference sequence). This CDR3 spans 13 amino acids. J was trimmed by 5 bases and V by 5 bases; bases with no gene match: 3.

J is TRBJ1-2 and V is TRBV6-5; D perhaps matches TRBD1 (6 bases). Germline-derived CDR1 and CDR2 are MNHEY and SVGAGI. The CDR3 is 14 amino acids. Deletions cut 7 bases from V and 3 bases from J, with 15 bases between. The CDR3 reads CASTGGGEDYGYTF. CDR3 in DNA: TGTGCCAGCACCGGCGGGGGCGAAGACTATGGCTACACCTTC.

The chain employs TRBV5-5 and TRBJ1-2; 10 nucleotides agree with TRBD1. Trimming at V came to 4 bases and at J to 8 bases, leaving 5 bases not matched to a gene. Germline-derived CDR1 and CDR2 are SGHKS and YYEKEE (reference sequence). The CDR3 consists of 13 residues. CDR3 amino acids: CASSLWTGGGYTF. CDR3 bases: TGTGCCAGCAGCCTATGGACAGGGGGAGGCTACACCTTC.

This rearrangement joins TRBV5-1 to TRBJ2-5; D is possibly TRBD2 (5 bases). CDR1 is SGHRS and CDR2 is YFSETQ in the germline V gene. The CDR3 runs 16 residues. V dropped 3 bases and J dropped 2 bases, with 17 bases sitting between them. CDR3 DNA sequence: TGCGCCAGCAGCTCGGACCCGGGGAAACGTCAAGAGACCCAGTACTTC. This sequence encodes CASSSDPGKRQETQYF.

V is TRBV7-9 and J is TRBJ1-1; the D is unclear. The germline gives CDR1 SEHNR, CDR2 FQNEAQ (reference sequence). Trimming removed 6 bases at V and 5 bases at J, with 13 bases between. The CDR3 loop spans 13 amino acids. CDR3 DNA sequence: TGTGCCAGCAGGCTTCAATCGGGGACTGAAGCTTTCTTT. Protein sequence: CASRLQSGTEAFF.

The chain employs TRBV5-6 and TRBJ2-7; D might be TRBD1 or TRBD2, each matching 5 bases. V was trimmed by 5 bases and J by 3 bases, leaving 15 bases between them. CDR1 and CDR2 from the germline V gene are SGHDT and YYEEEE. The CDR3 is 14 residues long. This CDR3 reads CASRPTGTHYEQYF. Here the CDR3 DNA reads TGTGCCAGCAGACCCACCGGGACCCACTACGAGCAGTACTTC.

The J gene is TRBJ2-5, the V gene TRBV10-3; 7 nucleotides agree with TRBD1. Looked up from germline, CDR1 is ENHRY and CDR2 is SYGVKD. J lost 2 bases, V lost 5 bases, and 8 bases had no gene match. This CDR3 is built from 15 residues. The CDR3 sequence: CAISQGVATQETQYF. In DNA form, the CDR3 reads TGTGCCATCAGTCAGGGGGTGGCTACTCAAGAGACCCAGTACTTC.

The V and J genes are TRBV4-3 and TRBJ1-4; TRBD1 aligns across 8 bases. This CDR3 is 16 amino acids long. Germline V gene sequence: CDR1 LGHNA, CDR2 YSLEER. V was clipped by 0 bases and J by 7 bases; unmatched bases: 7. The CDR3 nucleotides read TGCGCCAGCAGCCAAGACAGGGGGCGGCCTAGTGAAAAACTGTTTTTT. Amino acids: CASSQDRGRPSEKLFF.

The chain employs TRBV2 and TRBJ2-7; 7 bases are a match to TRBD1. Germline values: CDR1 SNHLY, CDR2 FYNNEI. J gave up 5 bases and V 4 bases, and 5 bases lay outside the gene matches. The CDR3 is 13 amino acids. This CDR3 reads CASSATGKDEQYF. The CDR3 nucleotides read TGTGCCAGCAGTGCGACAGGGAAGGACGAGCAGTACTTC.

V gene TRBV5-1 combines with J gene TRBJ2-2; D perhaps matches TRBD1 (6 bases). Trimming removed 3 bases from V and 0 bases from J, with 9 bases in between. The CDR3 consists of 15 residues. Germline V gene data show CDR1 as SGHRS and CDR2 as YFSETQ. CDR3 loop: CASSSGQSNTGELFF. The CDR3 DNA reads TGCGCCAGCAGCTCAGGACAGTCGAACACCGGGGAGCTGTTTTTT.

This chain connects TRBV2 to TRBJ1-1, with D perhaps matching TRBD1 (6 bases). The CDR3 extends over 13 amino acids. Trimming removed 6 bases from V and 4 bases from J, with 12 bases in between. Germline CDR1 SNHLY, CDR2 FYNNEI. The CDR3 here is CASRGGLGTEAFF. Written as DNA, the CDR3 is TGTGCCAGCAGAGGGGGGCTTGGCACTGAAGCTTTCTTT.

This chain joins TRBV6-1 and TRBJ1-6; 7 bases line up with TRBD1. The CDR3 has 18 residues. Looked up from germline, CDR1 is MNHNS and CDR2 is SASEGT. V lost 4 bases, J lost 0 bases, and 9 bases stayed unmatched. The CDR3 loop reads CASSAPARGRSYNSPLHF. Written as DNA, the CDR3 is TGTGCCAGCAGTGCACCAGCAAGGGGGCGCTCCTATAATTCACCCCTCCACTTT.

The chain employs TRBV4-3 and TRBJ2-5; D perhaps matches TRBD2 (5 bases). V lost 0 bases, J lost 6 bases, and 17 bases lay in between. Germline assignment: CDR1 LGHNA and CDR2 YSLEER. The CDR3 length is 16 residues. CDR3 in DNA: TGCGCCAGCAGCCAAGATCGCCCGGCTAGCCAGCAGACCCAGTACTTC. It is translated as CASSQDRPASQQTQYF.

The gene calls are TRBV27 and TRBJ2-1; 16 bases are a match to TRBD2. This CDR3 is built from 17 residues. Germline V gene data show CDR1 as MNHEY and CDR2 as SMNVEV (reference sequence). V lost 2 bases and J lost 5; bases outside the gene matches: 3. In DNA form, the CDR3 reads TGTGCCAGCAGTTTAGTGGGACTAGCGGGGGGGCACAATGAGCAGTTCTTC. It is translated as CASSLVGLAGGHNEQFF.

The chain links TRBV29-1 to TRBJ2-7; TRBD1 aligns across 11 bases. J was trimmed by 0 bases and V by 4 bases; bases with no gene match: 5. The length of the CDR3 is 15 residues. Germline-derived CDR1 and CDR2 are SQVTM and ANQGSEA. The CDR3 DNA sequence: TGCAGCGTTGGCGGGGACAGGGGGTTCTCCTACGAGCAGTACTTC. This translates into CSVGGDRGFSYEQYF.

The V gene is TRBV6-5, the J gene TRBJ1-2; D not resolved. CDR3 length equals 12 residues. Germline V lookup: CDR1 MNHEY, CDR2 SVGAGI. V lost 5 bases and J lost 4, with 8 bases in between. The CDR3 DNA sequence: TGTGCCAGCAGTGAAGGAGTCTATGGCTACACCTTC. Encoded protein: CASSEGVYGYTF.

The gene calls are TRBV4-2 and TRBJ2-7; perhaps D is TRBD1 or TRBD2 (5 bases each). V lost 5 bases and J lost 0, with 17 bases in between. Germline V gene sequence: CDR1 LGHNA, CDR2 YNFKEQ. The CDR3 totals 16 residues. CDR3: CASSLGPAASSYEQYF. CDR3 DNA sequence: TGTGCCAGCAGCTTGGGACCAGCGGCGAGCTCCTACGAGCAGTACTTC.

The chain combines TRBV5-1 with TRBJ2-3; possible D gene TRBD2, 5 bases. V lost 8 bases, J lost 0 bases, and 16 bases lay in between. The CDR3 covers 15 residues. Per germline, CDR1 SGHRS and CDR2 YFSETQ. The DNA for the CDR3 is TGCGCCAGTACCGGGGTCGTCTCTAGCACAGATACGCAGTATTTT. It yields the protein CASTGVVSSTDTQYF.

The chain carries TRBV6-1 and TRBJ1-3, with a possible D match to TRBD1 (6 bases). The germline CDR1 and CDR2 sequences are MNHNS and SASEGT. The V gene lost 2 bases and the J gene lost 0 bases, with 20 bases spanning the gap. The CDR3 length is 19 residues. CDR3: CASSEPQTGRKSSGNTIYF. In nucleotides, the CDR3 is TGTGCCAGCAGTGAACCGCAGACAGGCCGGAAAAGCTCTGGAAACACCATATATTTT.